Below are 6 T cell receptor beta chains sequenced from a single sample in a study of control samples from healthy donors and cancer patients. Data came from immunoSEQ multiplex PCR; TCRdb stores just in-frame clones and leaves some out. The repertoire includes thousands of clones, approximately 80% of them detected once, and roughly 9% sits in the top ten. The source material was formalin-fixed, paraffin-embedded tissue. These receptor sequences come from a female donor with melanoma.

The V and J genes are TRBV7-2 and TRBJ2-7; the D call may be TRBD1 or TRBD2 (5 bases each). Germline CDR1 and CDR2: SGHTA and FQGNSA. The CDR3 runs 15 residues. V was pared by 1 base and J by 4 bases, with 14 bases between. CDR3 coding DNA: TGTGCCAGCAGCTTAGGACCTGGGGGACCTTACGAGCAGTACTTC. Protein: CASSLGPGGPYEQYF.

Points on this clone: The junction departs from germline at one end; a sequencing error may be responsible. This chain links TRBV11-3 with TRBJ1-2; D possibly corresponds to TRBD1 (5 bases). Germline-derived CDR1 and CDR2 are SGHNT and YENEEA. The CDR3 is made up of 18 amino acids. The CDR3 spells CASSLPPVGQSSNYSYTF. CDR3 bases: TGTGCCAGCAGCTTACCCCCTGTGGGGCAGTCCTCAAACTATAGCTACACCTTC. Drawing the rest from reference TRBV11-3 and TRBJ1-2, the complete variable domain is EAGVVQSPRYKIIEKKQPVAFWCNPISGHNTLYWYLQNLGQGPELLIRYENEEAVDDSQLPKDRFSAERLKGVDSTLKIQPAELGDSAVYLCASSLPPVGQSSNYSYTFGSGTRLTVV.

Note on this clone: The same CDR3 can be traced to other DNA sequences in this sample. The chain uses TRBV20-1 and TRBJ2-7; D is uncertain. In germline, CDR1 is DFQATT, CDR2 SNEGSKA (reference sequence). CDR3 length: 11 residues. Trimming took 2 bases from V and 2 from J, leaving 4 bases between them. The CDR3 region has the DNA TGCAGTGCTAGAACTACCTACGAGCAGTACTTC. It codes for CSARTTYEQYF.

This chain links TRBV12-3 or TRBV12-4 with TRBJ1-3, with a weak D call TRBD1 (5 bases). V was shortened by 6 bases and J by 9 bases, with 15 bases between the two germline ends. This CDR3 has 13 residues. The CDR3 DNA reads TGTGCCAGCAGCCGGGGGGGGGTTCCCACCATATATTTT. This translates into CASSRGGVPTIYF.

The V call is TRBV9, the J call TRBJ1-3, with D possibly TRBD1 on 5 matching bases. The germline CDR1 and CDR2 sequences are SGDLS and YYNGEE. CDR3 length equals 16 residues. The V gene lost 0 bases and the J gene lost 0 bases, with 10 bases spanning the gap. CDR3 coding DNA: TGTGCCAGCAGCGTAGGGGGACGGTTCTCTGGAAACACCATATATTTT. This gives the protein CASSVGGRFSGNTIYF.

J is TRBJ2-1 and V is TRBV12-5, with 8 bases fitting TRBD1. J gave up 4 bases and V 4 bases, and 12 bases lay outside the gene matches. The length of the CDR3 is 17 residues. Germline V gene data show CDR1 as LGHNT and CDR2 as FRNRAP. The CDR3 is CASGYPKGRGLYNEQFF. The CDR3 bases are TGTGCTAGTGGTTACCCCAAGGGCAGGGGGCTTTACAATGAGCAGTTCTTC.